The clone carrying this T cell receptor (beta chain) was detected a few times. Its antigen is unknown. This sample was taken from a study of PD-1 blockade in classical Hodgkin lymphoma. Overall study findings and caveats: By C4D1, diversity of CD4+ TCRs had risen significantly, whereas that of CD8+ TCRs had not. Patients who began taking nivolumab under 1 year after ASCT were left out.

There was relapse after autologous stem cell transplantation in every patient, and there was variation in brentuximab vedotin exposure. Only in-frame clones appear in the TCRdb table, and some are missing; sequencing was by immunoSEQ multiplex PCR. The table has 75,000 to 100,000 clones, 65% to 85% seen once. CDR3 length: 15 amino acids. CDR1 and CDR2 (germline): SGHKS, YYEKEE (reference sequence). Between the trimmed V and J ends, which lost 4 bases and 0 bases, there was a span of 12 bases. The chain links TRBV5-5 to TRBJ2-3, with D perhaps matching TRBD1 (5 bases). The receptor was derived from a human donor with classical Hodgkin lymphoma. This specimen consisted of peripheral blood mononuclear cells (PBMCs), obtained at baseline. CDR3: CASSPRQISTDTQYF. The CDR3 coding sequence is TGTGCCAGCAGCCCCCGACAGATAAGCACAGATACGCAGTATTTT.